Presented here are 18 T cell receptor beta chains from one specimen sequenced in a study of Ad26.COV2.S vaccination and SARS-CoV-2 variants. Treatment given: some 19 received Ad26.COV2.S at low or high dose, single or two shots; five or six received placebo; per-sample allocation not given. It was on day 63 after the first vaccine or placebo injection that samples were taken. Measured with immunoSEQ multiplex PCR; TCRdb has only the in-frame clones, and not every one. The sample records around 340,000 clones, approximately 86% being singletons. The material was peripheral blood, obtained in a trial of Ad26.COV2.S vaccine versus placebo. These TCRs come from a person between 18 and 65 years old who received the Ad26.COV2.S COVID-19 vaccine or a placebo.

The V call is TRBV7-9, the J call TRBJ2-2; 10 bases agree with TRBD1. From germline, CDR1 is SEHNR and CDR2 FQNEAQ (reference sequence). The CDR3 covers 17 residues. The V segment lost 8 bases and the J segment 5 bases; nucleotides outside the gene matches: 14. CDR3 amino acids: CASSPTTGQGKTGELFF. Written as DNA, the CDR3 is TGTGCCAGCTCCCCAACCACGGGACAGGGGAAGACCGGGGAGCTGTTTTTT.

The V gene is TRBV24-1, the J gene TRBJ2-1; 7 positions match TRBD2. Looked up from germline, CDR1 is KGHDR and CDR2 is SFDVKD. Trimming took 4 bases from V and 0 from J; bases not matched to a gene: 11. The CDR3 totals 18 residues. CDR3 residues: CATSDREVAGTSYNEQFF. Written as DNA, the CDR3 is TGTGCCACCAGTGACCGAGAAGTAGCGGGCACCTCCTACAATGAGCAGTTCTTC.

The chain employs TRBV7-3 and TRBJ2-1, with 16 bases fitting TRBD2. The CDR3 consists of 18 residues. Germline loops: CDR1 SGHTA, CDR2 FQGTGA. The ends lost 5 bases at V and 9 bases at J; junction bases unmatched: 13. As DNA, the CDR3 is TGTGCCAGCAGCACCGGGACTAGCGGGAGGGCCGGTTCTGGTGAGCAGTTCTTC. Amino acid sequence: CASSTGTSGRAGSGEQFF.

The chain combines TRBV7-2 with TRBJ1-2; 11 positions match TRBD1. Unmatched junction bases numbered 5, after V lost 5 bases and J lost 3 bases. CDR1 and CDR2 (germline): SGHTA, FQGNSA. The CDR3 spans 15 residues. The CDR3 DNA is TGTGCCAGCAGCATTGGACAGGGGGCGCACTATGGCTACACCTTC. As protein: CASSIGQGAHYGYTF. Based on the CDR3 plus reference TRBV7-2 and TRBJ1-2, the full variable domain is GAGVSQSPSNKVTEKGKDVELRCDPISGHTALYWYRQSLGQGLEFLIYFQGNSAPDKSGLPSDRFSAERTGGSVSTLTIQRTQQEDSAVYLCASSIGQGAHYGYTFGSGTRLTVV.

This chain connects TRBV19 to TRBJ1-5; D is undetermined. V dropped 3 bases and J dropped 2 bases, with 14 bases sitting between them. The CDR3 contains 16 residues. Germline V gene sequence: CDR1 LNHDA, CDR2 SQIVND (reference sequence). The CDR3 region has the DNA TGTGCCAGTAGTATGCCGCGAGGGTACCGCAATCAGCCCCAGCATTTT. Translation: CASSMPRGYRNQPQHF.

The chain carries TRBV27 and TRBJ1-6; 12 bases map to TRBD1. The CDR3 length is 16 residues. Germline-derived CDR1 and CDR2 are MNHEY and SMNVEV (reference sequence). V was pared by 4 bases and J by 10 bases, with 8 bases of the junction left unmatched. CDR3 nucleotide sequence: TGTGCCAGCAGTTCACCGGGACAGGGGGCTAAATCACCCCTCCACTTT. Amino acid sequence: CASSSPGQGAKSPLHF.

The rearrangement uses TRBV15 and TRBJ1-1; the D gene is possibly TRBD1 (5 bases). The CDR3 is 13 amino acids. V was clipped by 5 bases and J by 5 bases, with 12 bases between them. Per the germline V gene, CDR1 is LNHNV and CDR2 is YYDKDF (reference sequence). The CDR3: CATSPAGMTEAFF. The CDR3, as DNA: TGTGCCACCAGCCCCGCAGGGATGACTGAAGCTTTCTTT. Full variable domain (missing parts from reference TRBV15 and TRBJ1-1): DAMVIQNPRYQVTQFGKPVTLSCSQTLNHNVMYWYQQKSSQAPKLLFHYYDKDFNNEADTPDNFQSRRPNTSFCFLDIRSPGLGDTAMYLCATSPAGMTEAFFGQGTRLTVV.

This chain connects TRBV7-6 to TRBJ2-3; 10 bases agree with TRBD2. Germline V gene sequence: CDR1 SGHVS, CDR2 FNYEAQ. This CDR3 is 16 amino acids long. V shed 5 bases, J shed 5 bases, and the junction held 10 bases outside the gene matches. This CDR3 is CASSPGGAGGRDTQYF. In nucleotides, the CDR3 is TGTGCCAGCAGCCCCGGCGGAGCGGGGGGGAGAGATACGCAGTATTTT.

This clone was seen a single time. V gene TRBV2 combines with J gene TRBJ2-1; D ambiguous. Per germline, CDR1 SNHLY and CDR2 FYNNEI. V lost 4 bases to trimming and J lost 0 bases, with 16 bases between them. CDR3 size: 17 residues. The CDR3 region has the DNA TGTGCCAGCAGTGCGCAAACACGAAAGAGCTCCTACAATGAGCAGTTCTTC. This translates into CASSAQTRKSSYNEQFF.

The V call is TRBV13, the J call TRBJ2-1; 9 bases match TRBD2. CDR1 is PRHDT and CDR2 is FYEKMQ in the germline V gene (reference sequence). With 7 bases clipped from V and 8 bases from J, the junction kept 15 bases outside the gene matches. The CDR3 extends over 16 amino acids. CDR3: CASIVSGLAGFDEQFF. For the CDR3, the DNA is TGTGCCAGCATAGTATCGGGGCTAGCGGGATTCGATGAGCAGTTCTTC. The complete variable domain, with remaining parts taken from reference TRBV13 and TRBJ2-1, reads AAGVIQSPRHLIKEKRETATLKCYPIPRHDTVYWYQQGPGQDPQFLISFYEKMQSDKGSIPDRFSAQQFSDYHSELNMSSLELGDSALYFCASIVSGLAGFDEQFFGPGTRLTVL.

This chain links TRBV19 with TRBJ2-1; D tentatively reads TRBD1 or TRBD2 (5 bases each). The CDR3 is 14 amino acids. Trimming cost V 4 bases and J 6 bases, with 13 bases left between them. The V gene's germline CDR1 is LNHDA and CDR2 SQIVND (reference sequence). CDR3: CASSRGLSGNEQFF. CDR3 DNA sequence: TGTGCCAGTAGTAGGGGGTTGTCAGGCAATGAGCAGTTCTTC.

A single count supports this clone. The chain has TRBV15 and TRBJ1-3; D may be TRBD1 (6 bases). The germline V gene encodes CDR1 LNHNV and CDR2 YYDKDF (reference sequence). The CDR3 runs 15 residues. V was clipped by 1 base and J by 2 bases, with 9 bases between them. The CDR3 loop is CATSRAHRAGNTIYF. In DNA, the CDR3 is TGTGCCACCAGCAGAGCCCACAGGGCTGGAAACACCATATATTTT.

The chain carries TRBV6-5 and TRBJ1-2; D not resolved. Germline V gives CDR1 MNHEY, CDR2 SVGAGI. Trimming pared 7 bases from V and 0 bases from J, leaving 15 bases between. The CDR3 spans 15 residues. CDR3 nucleotides: TGTGCCAGCAACCCTGCCCAGGACCCTAACTATGGCTACACCTTC. This gives the protein CASNPAQDPNYGYTF.

This clone was picked up one time. The genes are TRBV28 and TRBJ1-4; weak D call: TRBD1 (6 bases). Germline V gives CDR1 MDHEN, CDR2 SYDVKM. CDR3 length: 14 residues. V was cut by 10 bases and J by 6 bases, with 18 bases left in between. This CDR3 reads CATRRGALHEKLFF. CDR3 coding DNA: TGTGCCACCCGTAGGGGGGCTCTACATGAAAAACTGTTTTTT.

This clone showed up just once. The rearrangement links TRBV11-2 to TRBJ2-7; 9 bases agree with TRBD2. The CDR3 is made up of 16 amino acids. Germline V CDR1 and CDR2: SGHAT, FQNNGV. V lost 5 bases, J lost 4 bases, and 12 bases stayed unmatched. The CDR3: CASSPASAGGRYEQYF. CDR3 DNA sequence: TGTGCCAGCAGCCCCGCGTCAGCGGGAGGCCGATACGAGCAGTACTTC.

The V gene is TRBV7-8, the J gene TRBJ1-1; a possible D gene is TRBD1 (6 bases). V lost 0 bases to trimming and J lost 0 bases, with 11 bases between them. CDR3 length: 16 residues. Germline V gives CDR1 SGHVS, CDR2 FQNEAQ. The CDR3 sequence is CASSLARQVLNTEAFF. CDR3 DNA: TGTGCCAGCAGCTTAGCCCGACAGGTGTTGAACACTGAAGCTTTCTTT.

V is TRBV7-9 and J is TRBJ2-7; the match to TRBD1 covers 10 bases. The CDR3 totals 16 residues. CDR1 and CDR2 from the germline V gene are SEHNR and FQNEAQ (reference sequence). Trimming cost V 2 bases and J 4 bases; bases outside gene matches: 8. CDR3 sequence (DNA): TGTGCCAGCAGCTTATCAACCACGGGACAGGGGTACGAGCAGTACTTC. This translates into CASSLSTTGQGYEQYF.

The CDR3 DNA is TGTGCCAGCAGTCGGGACCGTAATCAGCCCCAGCATTTT. Protein sequence: CASSRDRNQPQHF. The rearrangement links TRBV28 to TRBJ1-5; a possible D gene is TRBD1 (5 bases). The germline V and J ends were trimmed by 5 bases and 4 bases, with 9 bases remaining between them. In germline, CDR1 is MDHEN, CDR2 SYDVKM. The CDR3 extends over 13 amino acids.